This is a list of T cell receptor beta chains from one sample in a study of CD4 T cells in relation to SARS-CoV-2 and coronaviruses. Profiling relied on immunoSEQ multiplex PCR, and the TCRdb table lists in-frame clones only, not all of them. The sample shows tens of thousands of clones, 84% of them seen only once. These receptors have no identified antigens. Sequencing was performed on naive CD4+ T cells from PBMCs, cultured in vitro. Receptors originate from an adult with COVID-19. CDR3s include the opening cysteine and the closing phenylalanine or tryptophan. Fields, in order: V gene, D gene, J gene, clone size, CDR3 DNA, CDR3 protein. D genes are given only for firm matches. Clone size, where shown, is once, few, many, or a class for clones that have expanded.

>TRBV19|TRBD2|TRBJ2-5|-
TGTGCCAGTAGTGAACTAGCGGGAGGTGGGGAGACCCAGTACTTC
CASSELAGGGETQYF
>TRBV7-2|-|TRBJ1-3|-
TGTGCCAGCAGCTTAGTGAGCTCTGGAAACACCATATATTTT
CASSLVSSGNTIYF
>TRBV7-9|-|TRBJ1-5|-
TGTGCCAGCAGCTCGACAGGAGGGGGGCAGCCCCAGCATTTT
CASSSTGGGQPQHF
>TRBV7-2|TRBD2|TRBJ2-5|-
TGTGCCAGCAGCTTAGCTAGCGGGAGTGTAGAGACCCAGTACTTC
CASSLASGSVETQYF
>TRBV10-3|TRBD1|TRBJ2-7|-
TGTGCCATCAGTGCTCCGGACAGGGCGGTGTACGAGCAGTACTTC
CAISAPDRAVYEQYF
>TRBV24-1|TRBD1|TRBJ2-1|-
TGTGCCACCAGTGAAGCCGGTCCAGGGGGCCCCTACAATGAGCAGTTCTTC
CATSEAGPGGPYNEQFF
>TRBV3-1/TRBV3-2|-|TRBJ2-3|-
TGTGCCAGCAGCCATTCGGACACGCAGTATTTT
CASSHSDTQYF
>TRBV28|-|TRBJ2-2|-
TGTGCCAGCTCGGGACTTATCCCGTGGGAGCTGTTTTTT
CASSGLIPWELFF
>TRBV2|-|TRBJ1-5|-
TGTGCCAGCCAAGGGGGCAATCAGCCCCAGCATTTT
CASQGGNQPQHF
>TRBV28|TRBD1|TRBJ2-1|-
TGTGCCAGCAGTTTTCAGACAGGGAGTCGCGAGCAGTTCTTC
CASSFQTGSREQFF
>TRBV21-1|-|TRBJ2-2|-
TGTGCCAGCAGCAAGTCAGGACTAGCGGGAGTGAACACCGGGGAGCTGTTTTTT
CASSKSGLAGVNTGELFF
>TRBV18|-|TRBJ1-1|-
TGTGCCAGCTCACCATCCCTTGGCACTGAAGCTTTCTTT
CASSPSLGTEAFF
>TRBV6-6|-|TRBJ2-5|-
TGTGCCAGCAGTTACCGAGGGAAAGAGACCCAGTACTTC
CASSYRGKETQYF
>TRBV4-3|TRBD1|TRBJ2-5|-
TGCGCCAGCAGCCAAGTCGGGACAGTTGGCCAAGAGACCCAGTACTTC
CASSQVGTVGQETQYF
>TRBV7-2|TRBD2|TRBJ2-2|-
TGTGCCAGCAGCTCAAGCGGGAGGGTCGCCGGGGAGCTGTTTTTT
CASSSSGRVAGELFF
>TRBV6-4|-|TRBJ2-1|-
TGTGCCAGCAGTGACTCGCCCGGGGCAGTAAGTGAGCAGTTCTTC
CASSDSPGAVSEQFF
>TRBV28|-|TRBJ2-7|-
TGTGCCAGCAGTTTAGGGGGTTTCACCTCCTACGAGCAGTACTTC
CASSLGGFTSYEQYF
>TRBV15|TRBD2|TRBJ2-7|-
TGTGCCACCAGCAGAGATGGGCTAGCGGGAGGCTACTACGAGCAGTACTTC
CATSRDGLAGGYYEQYF
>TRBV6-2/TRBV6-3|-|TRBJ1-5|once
TGTGCCAGCAGTTACACACTACATAGCAATCAGCCCCAGCATTTT
CASSYTLHSNQPQHF
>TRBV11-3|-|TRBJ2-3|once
TGTGCCAGCAGCTTAGTTACGAGAGATACGCAGTATTTT
CASSLVTRDTQYF
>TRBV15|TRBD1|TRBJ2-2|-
TGTGCCACCAGCTTCGACAGGGTGTTCATCACCGGGGAGCTGTTTTTT
CATSFDRVFITGELFF
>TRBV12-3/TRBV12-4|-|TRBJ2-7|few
TGTGCCAGCAGTTTCGGGGGGCACTACGAGCAGTACTTC
CASSFGGHYEQYF
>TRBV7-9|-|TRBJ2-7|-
TGTGCCAGCATCCTGAGCCAGGCCGGGGGCGAGCAGTACTTC
CASILSQAGGEQYF